This TCR beta chain was observed in a study of T-cell reconstitution after alpha-beta-depleted transplantation in children. V was pared by 3 bases and J by 4 bases, with 11 bases of the junction left unmatched. This CDR3 is 16 amino acids long. The V gene's germline CDR1 is LGHNA and CDR2 YSLEER. As regards this clonotype: As yet, its antigen is unknown.

The TCRbeta library was prepared with unique molecular identifiers. MiXCR was run by TCRdb on the PCR reads, yielding one entry per CDR3 protein. The sample carries under 450,000 distinct CDR3 sequences, around 16% recorded once. Whole-study findings and limits: A year post-transplant, T-cell counts and diversity derived mostly from newly produced T cells. Several hundred expanded graft clones reportedly supplied alpha-beta T cells about two months after transplant.

The V and J genes are TRBV4-3 and TRBJ1-2; 7 bases align to TRBD1. The receptor's source is a boy younger than two who had a stem cell transplant for Wiskott-Aldrich syndrome, so the T cells may come from the graft donor. The material was PBMCs, mostly from graft donor cells, obtained 360 days after TCRalphabeta/CD19-depleted stem cell transplant. CDR3 in DNA: TGCGCCAGCAGCCACACCTACCGGGACAGCCTCTATGGCTACACCTTC. Its translation is CASSHTYRDSLYGYTF.